The clone carrying this T cell receptor (beta chain) was recorded only once. The antigen is unknown. The CDR3 is made up of 15 amino acids. Germline V lookup: CDR1 MDHEN, CDR2 SYDVKM. J gave up 5 bases and V 5 bases, and 7 bases lay outside the gene matches. The PCR was carried out with 60 Vbeta primers and 13 Jbeta primers. Some clones are missing from TCRdb's copy, which holds only in-frame ones; the method was immunoSEQ multiplex PCR. The sample has under 250,000 clones, more than 65% seen once. This specimen comes from a study of cytomegalovirus exposure and HLA in healthy donors. For the study at large: Prior work identified 120 million or so unique TCR beta sequences in 150 million to 200 million T cells. Findings and caveats of the study: A prior analysis recorded that most TCR beta V segments were productive about 87% or about 30% of the time. Later analysis revealed greater clonal expansion in HLA-associated TCR beta chains than in equally common others.

The V gene is TRBV28, the J gene TRBJ1-5; TRBD1 matches at 9 bases. This receptor was identified in a man younger than 30 in good health and CMV-seronegative. What was sequenced was PBMCs. Written as DNA, the CDR3 is TGTGCCAGCAGTCCCGGGGACAGGGAGTATCAGCCCCAGCATTTT. It translates to CASSPGDREYQPQHF.